This T cell receptor beta chain was captured in a study of CD8+ T cells in alopecia areata. Germline CDR1 reads MNHEY; CDR2 reads SMNVEV (reference sequence). This CDR3 comprises 16 residues. The authors extracted RNA and reverse transcribed it into cDNA as the sequencing template. The data were produced by immunoSEQ multiplex PCR, yet TCRdb's version contains in-frame clones alone and is incomplete. Seen here are under 70,000 clones, 90% to 97% observed once, and the top ten hold 25% to 30%. Concerning this clone: The antigen remains undetermined.

Study-wide results and caveats: Shared TCR sequences were less clear between patients than in mice, possibly partly from HLA diversity.

This chain joins TRBV27 and TRBJ2-5, with 10 positions matching TRBD1. The assigned J gene may be wrong: the sequence end matches TRBJ2-7 better. The TCR comes from a human donor with alopecia areata. The specimen was CD8+ T cells sorted from blood, collected at week 0. The CDR3 spells CASSFSRTGGSYEQYF. The CDR3 DNA is TGTGCCAGCAGTTTCTCTAGGACAGGGGGCTCCTACGAGCAGTACTTC.